This T cell receptor (beta chain) appears in the sequencing data of a study of cytomegalovirus exposure and HLA in healthy donors. This clone has a single count. As yet, its antigen is unknown. Study findings and constraints: The authors enumerated roughly 180 TCR beta chains as linked to cytomegalovirus. Later work showed greater clonal expansion in HLA-associated TCR beta chains than in equally common others. The authors confirmed in vitro that a few CMV-associated chains were specific for CMV antigens. The study had only CMV serostatus as immune exposure information.

The PCR had 60 Vbeta and 13 Jbeta primers. TCRdb's copy holds only in-frame clones and misses some; the assay was immunoSEQ multiplex PCR. The sample carries 130,000 or so clones, roughly 83% recorded once. This CDR3 is built from 13 residues. The V gene's germline CDR1 is SGHNT and CDR2 YYREEE (reference sequence). The V gene lost 3 bases and the J gene lost 6 bases, with 12 bases spanning the gap. The sequencing sample was made of PBMCs. J is TRBJ1-1 and V is TRBV5-4, with D hard to call. This sequence originates from a man between 40 and 49 years old in good health and CMV-seronegative. CDR3 DNA sequence: TGTGCCAGCAGCTACGAGGGCATAGCTGAAGCTTTCTTT. It translates to CASSYEGIAEAFF.